This T cell receptor (beta chain) was profiled in a study of shared clonotypes between healthy human individuals. Study results and limitations: Limitation of the genetic and exposure-history diversity represented came from the few donors. Generation probabilities were higher for clonotypes shared across all four sorted-subset donors than for unshared ones. Depth of sequencing was expected to influence donor clonotype sharing.

TCRdb's table, derived via immunoSEQ multiplex PCR, lists solely in-frame clones and lacks some. Of a few million clones detected, 90% to 95% appear once; the ten largest clones hold under 2%. The naive CD8 population came from CD45RO-negative cells selected for CCR7, without terminally differentiated effector memory CD45RA+ cells. V lost 10 bases, J lost 8 bases, and 14 bases stayed unmatched. CDR1 is LNHDA and CDR2 is SQIVND in the germline V gene (reference sequence). CDR3 size: 14 residues. Remarks on this clone: The antigen is undetermined.

The gene calls are TRBV19 and TRBJ2-4; 7 bases map to TRBD2. Sequencing was done on a sample of naive CD8+ T cells from PBMCs. This clonotype originated in a man younger than 35 in good health. Some clones in this sample may be carry-over from other donors' samples. CDR3 amino acids: CATQGWRERDIQYF. CDR3 sequence (DNA): TGTGCCACTCAAGGGTGGCGGGAGAGGGACATTCAGTACTTC.